This record concerns one T cell receptor beta chain sequence. The V gene's germline CDR1 is KGHSH and CDR2 LQKENI. This CDR3 contains 15 residues. Germline trimming cut 2 bases from V and 1 base from J; bases unmatched to any gene: 1. This specimen comes from a study of blood T cell repertoires in COVID-19. The overall study: The samples span acute and convalescent COVID-19 from the United States, Italy and Spain.

In the source study's methods: Researchers report that nucleated cell counts were estimated from reference gene primer amplification. Sequencing was performed with immunoSEQ multiplex PCR; in TCRdb, only in-frame clones are kept and a portion is missing. V and J calls and clone size follow that table, whereas D and trimming were derived from the DNA. The sample has a few hundred thousand clones, around nine tenths seen once; the top ten hold roughly 9.8%. The gene calls are TRBV18 and TRBJ2-2, with TRBD1 matching 7 bases. The sequence derives from a man aged 35 to 55 who had recovered from COVID-19. Material for sequencing was peripheral blood. This chain's CDR3 is CASSPWDRNTGELFF. The CDR3 region has the DNA TGTGCCAGCTCACCATGGGACAGGAACACCGGGGAGCTGTTTTTT.